The present TCR beta chain was sequenced within a study of T cells in Graves' hyperthyroidism and ophthalmopathy. This clonotype was seen ten or more times. The target antigen is unknown. Study-wide results and limits: From stable hyperthyroidism, ophthalmopathy was set apart by a 13 V-J model.

TCR beta CDR3 regions were amplified from RNA transcripts. HTBI primers were employed in a first-round RT-PCR of the TCR CDR3. TCRdb reanalysed the multiplex PCR reads using MiXCR and keeps one entry per CDR3 protein. The sample consists of around 250,000 distinct CDR3 sequences, about a sixth of them appearing once. Not enrolled were patients with uncontrolled infection, other autoimmune disease, pregnancy or lactation. CDR1 LNHNV and CDR2 YYDKDF come from the germline V gene (reference sequence). V dropped 1 base and J dropped 7 bases, with 11 bases sitting between them. The CDR3 length is 13 residues.

Sequenced: blood. The source is a woman aged 18-35 years with Graves' ophthalmopathy. The rearrangement links TRBV15 to TRBJ2-7; tentative D call: TRBD2 (6 bases). CDR3 protein: CATSRVRSGEQYF. DNA of the CDR3: TGTGCCACCAGCAGAGTACGAAGCGGGGAGCAGTACTTC.